This T cell receptor (beta chain) was recorded in a study of control samples from healthy donors and cancer patients. Repertoires were generated with immunoSEQ multiplex PCR, while TCRdb's copy carries only in-frame clones and drops some. The profile shows about 65,000 clones, approximately 90% of them singletons. The germline gives CDR1 SGHAT, CDR2 FQNNGV. This CDR3 is 15 amino acids long. V shed 4 bases and J 2 bases; nucleotides not matched to a gene: 7. The sequence was obtained from a woman aged 45-65 years with colorectal cancer. The rearrangement joins TRBV11-2 to TRBJ2-7; 8 bases map to TRBD1. Sequencing was carried out using PBMCs. The CDR3 DNA is TGTGCCAGCAGCTCTTCGACAGGGGCAGCCTACGAGCAGTACTTC. It yields the protein CASSSSTGAAYEQYF.